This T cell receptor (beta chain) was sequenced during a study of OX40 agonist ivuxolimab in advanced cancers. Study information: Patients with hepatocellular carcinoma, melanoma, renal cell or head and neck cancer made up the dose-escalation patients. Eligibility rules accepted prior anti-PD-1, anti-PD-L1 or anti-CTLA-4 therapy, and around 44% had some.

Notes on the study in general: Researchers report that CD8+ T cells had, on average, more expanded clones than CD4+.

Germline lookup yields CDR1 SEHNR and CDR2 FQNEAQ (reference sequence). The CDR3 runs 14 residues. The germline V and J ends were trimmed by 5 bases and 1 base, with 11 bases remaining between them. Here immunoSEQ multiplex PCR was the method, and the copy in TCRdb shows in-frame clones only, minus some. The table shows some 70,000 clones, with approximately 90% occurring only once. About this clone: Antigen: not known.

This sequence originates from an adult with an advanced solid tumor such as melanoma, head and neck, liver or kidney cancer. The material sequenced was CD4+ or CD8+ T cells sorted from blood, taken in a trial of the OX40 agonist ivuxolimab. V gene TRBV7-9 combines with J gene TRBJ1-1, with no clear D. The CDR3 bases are TGTGCCAGCAGCCGCAAGCAATCGAACACTGAAGCTTTCTTT. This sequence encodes CASSRKQSNTEAFF.